The rows below give T cell receptor beta chains drawn from one sample of a study of graft-versus-host responses after intestinal transplantation. Antigens of these TCRs are unknown. TCRdb keeps only in-frame clones here, not all; method: immunoSEQ multiplex PCR. In the table there are roughly 97,000 clones, about nine tenths of which are singletons. Sequencing used unstimulated CD4+ T cells sorted from spleen or lymph node cells, obtained before transplant. These receptors were taken from a human donor who was the organ donor for an intestinal transplant. Each CDR3 is given with its conserved first and last residue. D genes are given only for firm matches. Not all rows give a size; the values are once, few, many and, for expanded clones, a class.

d_call: -; v_call: TRBV23-1; j_call: TRBJ2-7; clone_size: -; cdr3_length: 17; cdr3_aa: CASRTIASNRDTYEQYF; cdr3_nt: TGCGCCAGCAGAACTATTGCCTCAAACAGGGATACCTACGAGCAGTACTTC
d_call: -; v_call: TRBV28; j_call: TRBJ1-1; clone_size: -; cdr3_length: 11; cdr3_aa: CASSFGTEAFF; cdr3_nt: TGTGCCAGCAGTTTCGGCACTGAAGCTTTCTTT
d_call: -; v_call: TRBV18; j_call: TRBJ2-7; clone_size: -; cdr3_length: 14; cdr3_aa: CASSPGGGPHEQYF; cdr3_nt: TGTGCCAGCTCACCAGGGGGGGGGCCCCACGAGCAGTACTTC
d_call: TRBD1; v_call: TRBV5-4; j_call: TRBJ1-4; clone_size: -; cdr3_length: 14; cdr3_aa: CASSRDRGREKLFF; cdr3_nt: TGTGCCAGCAGCCGGGACAGGGGGCGCGAAAAACTGTTTTTT
d_call: TRBD1; v_call: TRBV19; j_call: TRBJ2-7; clone_size: -; cdr3_length: 15; cdr3_aa: CASSMTGQGANEQYF; cdr3_nt: TGTGCCAGTAGTATGACGGGACAGGGGGCCAACGAGCAGTACTTC
d_call: -; v_call: TRBV6-1; j_call: TRBJ1-1; clone_size: -; cdr3_length: 16; cdr3_aa: CASSEWGGGWYTEAFF; cdr3_nt: TGTGCCAGCAGTGAGTGGGGGGGCGGGTGGTACACTGAAGCTTTCTTT
d_call: TRBD1; v_call: TRBV19; j_call: TRBJ2-1; clone_size: once; cdr3_length: 14; cdr3_aa: CASRPGQGPNEQFF; cdr3_nt: TGTGCCAGTCGTCCGGGACAGGGTCCCAATGAGCAGTTCTTC
d_call: TRBD1; v_call: TRBV10-1; j_call: TRBJ1-3; clone_size: few; cdr3_length: 16; cdr3_aa: CAEELKGQGSGNTIYF; cdr3_nt: TGCGCGGAGGAATTGAAGGGACAGGGCTCTGGAAACACCATATATTTT
d_call: TRBD1; v_call: TRBV28; j_call: TRBJ2-3; clone_size: -; cdr3_length: 19; cdr3_aa: CASQHQGALRTLSTDTQYF; cdr3_nt: TGTGCCAGCCAACACCAGGGGGCTTTAAGGACTCTAAGCACAGATACGCAGTATTTT
d_call: TRBD2; v_call: TRBV27; j_call: TRBJ2-2; clone_size: -; cdr3_length: 16; cdr3_aa: CASSSGAGVPPGELFF; cdr3_nt: TGTGCCAGCAGTTCTGGGGCGGGGGTCCCCCCCGGGGAGCTGTTTTTT
d_call: TRBD1; v_call: TRBV19; j_call: TRBJ2-1; clone_size: -; cdr3_length: 18; cdr3_aa: CASRPTGGVPAAGNEQFF; cdr3_nt: TGTGCCAGTAGGCCGACAGGGGGCGTCCCGGCCGCGGGCAATGAGCAGTTCTTC
d_call: TRBD2; v_call: TRBV7-2; j_call: TRBJ2-1; clone_size: -; cdr3_length: 15; cdr3_aa: CASSFQAGPYNEQFF; cdr3_nt: TGTGCCAGCAGCTTTCAAGCGGGGCCTTACAATGAGCAGTTCTTC
d_call: TRBD1; v_call: TRBV4-1; j_call: TRBJ2-7; clone_size: -; cdr3_length: 15; cdr3_aa: CASSQADRGQGEQYF; cdr3_nt: TGCGCCAGCAGCCAAGCGGACAGGGGGCAAGGCGAGCAGTACTTC
d_call: -; v_call: TRBV10-2; j_call: TRBJ2-3; clone_size: -; cdr3_length: 12; cdr3_aa: CASSAVTDTQYF; cdr3_nt: TGCGCCAGCAGTGCTGTCACAGATACGCAGTATTTT
d_call: -; v_call: TRBV9; j_call: TRBJ2-1; clone_size: -; cdr3_length: 13; cdr3_aa: CASGRGPRNEQFF; cdr3_nt: TGTGCCAGCGGAAGGGGTCCTCGCAATGAGCAGTTCTTC
d_call: -; v_call: TRBV7-3; j_call: TRBJ2-3; clone_size: -; cdr3_length: 13; cdr3_aa: CASGGRFTDTQYF; cdr3_nt: TGTGCCAGCGGGGGCAGGTTCACAGATACGCAGTATTTT
d_call: -; v_call: TRBV4-1; j_call: TRBJ1-2; clone_size: -; cdr3_length: 12; cdr3_aa: CASSQAGQGYTF; cdr3_nt: TGCGCCAGCAGCCAAGCCGGACAGGGCTACACCTTC
d_call: TRBD1; v_call: TRBV5-1; j_call: TRBJ2-2; clone_size: -; cdr3_length: 15; cdr3_aa: CASRKLEGAPGELFF; cdr3_nt: TGCGCCAGCAGGAAATTAGAGGGGGCACCCGGGGAGCTGTTTTTT